The source of this T cell receptor (beta chain) is a study of CXCR3-negative and CXCR3-positive naive CD8 T cells. Points on this clonotype: Its specificity is unknown.

Subsets of CD8+ T cells were each sorted in triplicate at roughly 300,000 cells apiece. Whole-study findings and limits: Relative to memory CD8+ cells, whose diversity was much lower, both naive subsets had comparably high diversity. Fresh PBMCs went into most assays, and CXCR3 expression partly declined after cryopreservation. Similar TRBV-TRBJ gene usage was seen in naive CXCR3-negative and CXCR3-positive cells, but not in memory cells.

Libraries of TRB cDNA were made by 5' RACE and carried UMIs. TCRdb reanalyzed the 5' RACE reads and collapses them to one entry per CDR3 protein, without DNA. The sample table sets out 45,000 or so distinct CDR3 sequences. This CDR3 has 14 residues. Germline assignment: CDR1 SQVTM and CDR2 ANQGSEA. This sequence originates from a human donor in good health. Some clones in this sample may be carry-over from other donors' samples. The chain is built from TRBV29-1 and TRBJ2-7. What was sequenced was memory CD8+ T cells from blood. CDR3 sequence: CSVEGIGGSYEQYF.